These 22 T cell receptor beta chains were all obtained from the same sample, sequenced in a study of graft-versus-host responses after intestinal transplantation. Profiling relied on immunoSEQ multiplex PCR, and the TCRdb table lists in-frame clones only, not all of them. The data hold approximately 10,000 clones, with about 27% observed a single time. The starting material was alloreactive CD4+ T cells from a mixed lymphocyte reaction culture, obtained before intestinal transplant. Described subset: CFSE-low proliferating T cells sorted from roughly 6-day pre-transplant mixed lymphocyte reaction (GvH or HvG direction). The receptors were gathered from a human patient who received an intestinal transplant.

The chain's CDR3 is CASSIHGGGSGNEQFF. CDR3 nucleotide sequence: TGTGCCAGTAGTATCCACGGGGGCGGGAGTGGGAATGAGCAGTTCTTC. The chain is built from TRBV19 and TRBJ2-1, with a possible D match to TRBD2 (7 bases). CDR1 LNHDA and CDR2 SQIVND come from the germline V gene (reference sequence). V dropped 3 bases and J dropped 7 bases, with 19 bases sitting between them. The CDR3 is 16 residues long.

The CDR3 DNA reads TGTGCCAGCAGCTTAGATTTAGAATCGTGGAGCTCCTACAATGAGCAGTTCTTC. Its translation is CASSLDLESWSSYNEQFF. The chain employs TRBV7-6 and TRBJ2-1; D ambiguous. This CDR3 has 18 residues. Germline CDR1 reads SGHVS; CDR2 reads FNYEAQ. The V gene lost 1 base and the J gene lost 0 bases, with 16 bases spanning the gap.

This clone was observed a handful of times. This sequence joins TRBV27 and TRBJ2-7; a weak D match, TRBD1 (5 bases). V was pared by 6 bases and J by 2 bases, with 17 bases between. There are 15 residues in the CDR3. Germline V lookup: CDR1 MNHEY, CDR2 SMNVEV (reference sequence). CDR3 coding DNA: TGTGCCAGCAGCCCCTGGTCAGGGATGGCCTACGAGCAGTACTTC. Its translation is CASSPWSGMAYEQYF.

This chain connects TRBV30 to TRBJ2-7; a possible D gene is TRBD2 (6 bases). The CDR3 runs 12 residues. Looked up from germline, CDR1 is GTSNPN and CDR2 is SVGIG (reference sequence). V was pared by 7 bases and J by 2 bases, with 12 bases between. This CDR3 reads CAYMGGPYEQYF. The CDR3 region has the DNA TGTGCCTACATGGGGGGACCCTACGAGCAGTACTTC. Variable domain in full (rest from reference TRBV30 and TRBJ2-7): SQTIHQWPATLVQPVGSPLSLECTVEGTSNPNLYWYRQAAGRGLQLLFYSVGIGQISSEVPQNLSASRPQDRQFILSSKKLLLSDSGFYLCAYMGGPYEQYFGPGTRLTVT.

The chain employs TRBV27 and TRBJ2-7; 8 positions match TRBD1. The CDR3 is 14 residues long. Per germline, CDR1 MNHEY and CDR2 SMNVEV (reference sequence). J lost 3 bases, V lost 6 bases, and 7 bases had no gene match. The CDR3 is CASRLTGDDYEQYF. CDR3 DNA: TGTGCCAGCAGACTGACAGGGGACGACTACGAGCAGTACTTC.

This clone is labeled medium-sized (0.01 to 0.1%). The chain is built from TRBV27 and TRBJ2-7; 7 bases fit TRBD1. Germline CDR1 reads MNHEY; CDR2 reads SMNVEV (reference sequence). V trimming: 5 bases; J trimming: 4 bases; junction bases outside the gene matches: 11. This CDR3 has 15 residues. CDR3 protein: CASSLAGTAPYEQYF. CDR3 nucleotide sequence: TGTGCCAGCAGTCTCGCCGGGACAGCTCCATACGAGCAGTACTTC.

J is TRBJ2-7 and V is TRBV5-4; 10 positions agree with TRBD2. This CDR3 has 15 residues. V shed 3 bases, J shed 1 base, and the junction held 4 bases outside the gene matches. The germline V gene has CDR1 SGHNT and CDR2 YYREEE (reference sequence). The CDR3: CASSSLAGESYEQYF. DNA for the CDR3: TGTGCCAGCAGCTCCCTAGCGGGGGAATCCTACGAGCAGTACTTC.

The V call is TRBV6-5, the J call TRBJ1-2, with D maybe TRBD1 (6 bases). Looked up from germline, CDR1 is MNHEY and CDR2 is SVGAGI. V was shortened by 6 bases and J by 8 bases, with 19 bases between the two germline ends. The CDR3 runs 14 residues. CDR3 sequence (DNA): TGTGCCAGCAGCCCGGACAGCATGCTCTCCGGCTACACCTTC. Translation gives CASSPDSMLSGYTF.

Within the sample, this clone is medium-sized. V and J are TRBV7-8 and TRBJ1-5; D call uncertain. The germline V gene encodes CDR1 SGHVS and CDR2 FQNEAQ. V lost 2 bases to trimming and J lost 0 bases, with 11 bases between them. This CDR3 has 16 residues. CDR3 in amino acids: CASSLNSGDSNQPQHF. CDR3 in DNA: TGTGCCAGCAGCTTAAACAGTGGGGATAGCAATCAGCCCCAGCATTTT.

By sample share, this clone is large. The rearrangement uses TRBV6-5 and TRBJ2-2; D call uncertain. The V and J ends lost 2 bases and 5 bases respectively, with 9 bases between them. The length of the CDR3 is 14 residues. The V gene's germline CDR1 is MNHEY and CDR2 SVGAGI. The CDR3 region is CASSYAEFTGELFF. The CDR3 DNA follows: TGTGCCAGCAGTTACGCTGAGTTTACCGGGGAGCTGTTTTTT.

By its share, this clone is medium-sized (0.01 to 0.1%). The V gene is TRBV29-1, the J gene TRBJ1-5; D remains ambiguous. CDR3 length: 12 residues. Trimming stripped 6 bases from V and 2 bases from J, with 8 bases between. Germline V gives CDR1 SQVTM, CDR2 ANQGSEA. CDR3 protein: CSVRVGNQPQHF. DNA of the CDR3: TGCAGCGTACGGGTCGGCAATCAGCCCCAGCATTTT.

By share, this clone counts as medium-sized. This rearrangement joins TRBV29-1 to TRBJ2-7; D is possibly TRBD1 (6 bases). Trimming pared 3 bases from V and 5 bases from J, leaving 14 bases between. Per germline, CDR1 SQVTM and CDR2 ANQGSEA. This CDR3 region has 13 residues. This CDR3 reads CSVDLTGINEQYF. CDR3 bases: TGCAGCGTTGATCTAACAGGGATTAACGAGCAGTACTTC.

The chain combines TRBV5-4 with TRBJ2-1, with TRBD2 matching 10 bases. CDR3 length equals 13 residues. Germline V gene sequence: CDR1 SGHNT, CDR2 YYREEE (reference sequence). With 0 bases clipped from V and 16 bases from J, the junction kept 7 bases outside the gene matches. The CDR3 sequence is CASSLAGGTSVFF. The DNA for the CDR3 is TGTGCCAGCAGCTTGGCCGGCGGGACTAGCGTATTCTTC.

This chain links TRBV6-6 with TRBJ1-5; D call uncertain. The CDR3 extends over 13 amino acids. Germline values: CDR1 MNHNY, CDR2 SVGAGI (reference sequence). V lost 2 bases and J 4 bases, leaving 6 bases between the germline ends. Written as DNA, the CDR3 is TGTGCCAGCAGTTACGGTCCTAATCAGCCCCAGCATTTT. This gives the protein CASSYGPNQPQHF.

A remark on this clone: This may come from a read error, since a much larger clone is one base off. The chain combines TRBV4-2 with TRBJ1-1, with D unresolved. CDR1 and CDR2 (germline): LGHNA, YNFKEQ. V dropped 4 bases and J dropped 5 bases, with 17 bases sitting between them. CDR3 size: 15 residues. The CDR3 is CASSLTKGAGTEAFF. CDR3 nucleotides: TGTGCCAGCAGCCTAACCAAGGGTGCGGGGACTGAAGCTTTCTTT.

This clone came up a few times. V is TRBV4-2 and J is TRBJ2-5; TRBD1 might be the D (5 bases). Trimming took 6 bases from V and 5 from J, leaving 16 bases between them. The CDR3 covers 14 residues. From germline, CDR1 is LGHNA and CDR2 YNFKEQ. CDR3 protein: CASSFPGALETQYF. In nucleotides, the CDR3 is TGTGCCAGCAGTTTCCCTGGGGCGCTGGAGACCCAGTACTTC.

The chain combines TRBV27 with TRBJ1-5, with a possible D match to TRBD1 (5 bases). V gave up 3 bases and J gave up 4 bases, with 10 bases separating them. CDR1 is MNHEY and CDR2 is SMNVEV in the germline V gene (reference sequence). The length of the CDR3 is 14 residues. The CDR3 reads CASSLRGYNQPQHF. The DNA for the CDR3 is TGTGCCAGCAGTTTGAGGGGCTATAATCAGCCCCAGCATTTT.

This chain uses TRBV2 with TRBJ2-7, with D possibly called TRBD1 or TRBD2 (5 bases each). V was clipped by 4 bases and J by 4 bases, with 17 bases between them. The CDR3 spans 15 residues. Germline V gene lookup returns CDR1 SNHLY and CDR2 FYNNEI. The CDR3 DNA reads as TGTGCCAGCAGTGGTATTCGAGGGGAAAGGTACGAGCAGTACTTC. Protein sequence: CASSGIRGERYEQYF.

In its sample, this clone is medium-sized. This chain uses TRBV27 with TRBJ1-2; the D is unclear. Trimming took 3 bases from V and 3 from J, leaving 14 bases between them. Germline assignment: CDR1 MNHEY and CDR2 SMNVEV (reference sequence). There are 15 residues in the CDR3. The chain's CDR3 is CASSFGQSWHYGYTF. CDR3 nucleotides: TGTGCCAGCAGTTTCGGGCAATCTTGGCACTATGGCTACACCTTC.

By share, this clone ranks as medium-sized. The chain combines TRBV11-1 with TRBJ2-1; perhaps TRBD2 as D (6 bases). Germline CDR1 reads SGHAT; CDR2 reads FQDESV (reference sequence). The V and J ends lost 1 base and 0 bases respectively, with 10 bases between them. The CDR3 has 16 amino acids. This chain's CDR3 is CASSLGGEFSYNEQFF. CDR3 nucleotide sequence: TGTGCCAGCAGCTTAGGGGGGGAATTCTCCTACAATGAGCAGTTCTTC.

This clone was picked up a small number of times. The chain combines TRBV7-9 with TRBJ2-7, with unresolved D. Trimming stripped 5 bases from V and 3 bases from J, with 14 bases between. This CDR3 contains 14 residues. The V gene's germline CDR1 is SEHNR and CDR2 FQNEAQ (reference sequence). The CDR3 is CASSPSESRYEQYF. The CDR3 nucleotides read TGTGCCAGCAGCCCCTCCGAGTCTCGCTACGAGCAGTACTTC.

The chain has TRBV4-3 and TRBJ2-7, with a weak D call TRBD1 (6 bases). Trimming took 0 bases from V and 4 from J, leaving 13 bases between them. This CDR3 is built from 15 residues. Germline CDR1 LGHNA, CDR2 YSLEER. The CDR3: CASSQEGVTGYEQYF. The CDR3, as DNA: TGCGCCAGCAGCCAAGAGGGGGTGACAGGATACGAGCAGTACTTC.